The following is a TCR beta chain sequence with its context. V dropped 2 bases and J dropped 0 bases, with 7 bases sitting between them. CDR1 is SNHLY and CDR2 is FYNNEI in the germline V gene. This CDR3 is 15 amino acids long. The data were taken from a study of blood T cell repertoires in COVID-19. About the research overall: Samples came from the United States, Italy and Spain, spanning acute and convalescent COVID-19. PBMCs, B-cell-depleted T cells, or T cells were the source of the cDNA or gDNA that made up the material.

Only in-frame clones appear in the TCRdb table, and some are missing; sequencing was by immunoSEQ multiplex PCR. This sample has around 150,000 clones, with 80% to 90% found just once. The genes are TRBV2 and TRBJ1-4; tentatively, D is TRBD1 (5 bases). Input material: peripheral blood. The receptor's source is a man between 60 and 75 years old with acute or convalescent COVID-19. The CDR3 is CASSERGATNEKLFF. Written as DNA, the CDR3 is TGTGCCAGCAGTGAAAGGGGTGCAACTAATGAAAAACTGTTTTTT.